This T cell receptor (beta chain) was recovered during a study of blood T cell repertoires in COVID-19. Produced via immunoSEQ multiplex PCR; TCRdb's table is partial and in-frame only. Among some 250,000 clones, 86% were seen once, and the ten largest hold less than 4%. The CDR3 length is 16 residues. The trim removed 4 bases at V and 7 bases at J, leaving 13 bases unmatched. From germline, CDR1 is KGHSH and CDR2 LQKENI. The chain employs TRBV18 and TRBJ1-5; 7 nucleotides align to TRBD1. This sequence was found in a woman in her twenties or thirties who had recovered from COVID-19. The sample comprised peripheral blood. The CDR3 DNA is TGTGCCAGCTCACTCCTCCCCGACAGGGAAGGGCAGCCCCAGCATTTT. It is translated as CASSLLPDREGQPQHF.